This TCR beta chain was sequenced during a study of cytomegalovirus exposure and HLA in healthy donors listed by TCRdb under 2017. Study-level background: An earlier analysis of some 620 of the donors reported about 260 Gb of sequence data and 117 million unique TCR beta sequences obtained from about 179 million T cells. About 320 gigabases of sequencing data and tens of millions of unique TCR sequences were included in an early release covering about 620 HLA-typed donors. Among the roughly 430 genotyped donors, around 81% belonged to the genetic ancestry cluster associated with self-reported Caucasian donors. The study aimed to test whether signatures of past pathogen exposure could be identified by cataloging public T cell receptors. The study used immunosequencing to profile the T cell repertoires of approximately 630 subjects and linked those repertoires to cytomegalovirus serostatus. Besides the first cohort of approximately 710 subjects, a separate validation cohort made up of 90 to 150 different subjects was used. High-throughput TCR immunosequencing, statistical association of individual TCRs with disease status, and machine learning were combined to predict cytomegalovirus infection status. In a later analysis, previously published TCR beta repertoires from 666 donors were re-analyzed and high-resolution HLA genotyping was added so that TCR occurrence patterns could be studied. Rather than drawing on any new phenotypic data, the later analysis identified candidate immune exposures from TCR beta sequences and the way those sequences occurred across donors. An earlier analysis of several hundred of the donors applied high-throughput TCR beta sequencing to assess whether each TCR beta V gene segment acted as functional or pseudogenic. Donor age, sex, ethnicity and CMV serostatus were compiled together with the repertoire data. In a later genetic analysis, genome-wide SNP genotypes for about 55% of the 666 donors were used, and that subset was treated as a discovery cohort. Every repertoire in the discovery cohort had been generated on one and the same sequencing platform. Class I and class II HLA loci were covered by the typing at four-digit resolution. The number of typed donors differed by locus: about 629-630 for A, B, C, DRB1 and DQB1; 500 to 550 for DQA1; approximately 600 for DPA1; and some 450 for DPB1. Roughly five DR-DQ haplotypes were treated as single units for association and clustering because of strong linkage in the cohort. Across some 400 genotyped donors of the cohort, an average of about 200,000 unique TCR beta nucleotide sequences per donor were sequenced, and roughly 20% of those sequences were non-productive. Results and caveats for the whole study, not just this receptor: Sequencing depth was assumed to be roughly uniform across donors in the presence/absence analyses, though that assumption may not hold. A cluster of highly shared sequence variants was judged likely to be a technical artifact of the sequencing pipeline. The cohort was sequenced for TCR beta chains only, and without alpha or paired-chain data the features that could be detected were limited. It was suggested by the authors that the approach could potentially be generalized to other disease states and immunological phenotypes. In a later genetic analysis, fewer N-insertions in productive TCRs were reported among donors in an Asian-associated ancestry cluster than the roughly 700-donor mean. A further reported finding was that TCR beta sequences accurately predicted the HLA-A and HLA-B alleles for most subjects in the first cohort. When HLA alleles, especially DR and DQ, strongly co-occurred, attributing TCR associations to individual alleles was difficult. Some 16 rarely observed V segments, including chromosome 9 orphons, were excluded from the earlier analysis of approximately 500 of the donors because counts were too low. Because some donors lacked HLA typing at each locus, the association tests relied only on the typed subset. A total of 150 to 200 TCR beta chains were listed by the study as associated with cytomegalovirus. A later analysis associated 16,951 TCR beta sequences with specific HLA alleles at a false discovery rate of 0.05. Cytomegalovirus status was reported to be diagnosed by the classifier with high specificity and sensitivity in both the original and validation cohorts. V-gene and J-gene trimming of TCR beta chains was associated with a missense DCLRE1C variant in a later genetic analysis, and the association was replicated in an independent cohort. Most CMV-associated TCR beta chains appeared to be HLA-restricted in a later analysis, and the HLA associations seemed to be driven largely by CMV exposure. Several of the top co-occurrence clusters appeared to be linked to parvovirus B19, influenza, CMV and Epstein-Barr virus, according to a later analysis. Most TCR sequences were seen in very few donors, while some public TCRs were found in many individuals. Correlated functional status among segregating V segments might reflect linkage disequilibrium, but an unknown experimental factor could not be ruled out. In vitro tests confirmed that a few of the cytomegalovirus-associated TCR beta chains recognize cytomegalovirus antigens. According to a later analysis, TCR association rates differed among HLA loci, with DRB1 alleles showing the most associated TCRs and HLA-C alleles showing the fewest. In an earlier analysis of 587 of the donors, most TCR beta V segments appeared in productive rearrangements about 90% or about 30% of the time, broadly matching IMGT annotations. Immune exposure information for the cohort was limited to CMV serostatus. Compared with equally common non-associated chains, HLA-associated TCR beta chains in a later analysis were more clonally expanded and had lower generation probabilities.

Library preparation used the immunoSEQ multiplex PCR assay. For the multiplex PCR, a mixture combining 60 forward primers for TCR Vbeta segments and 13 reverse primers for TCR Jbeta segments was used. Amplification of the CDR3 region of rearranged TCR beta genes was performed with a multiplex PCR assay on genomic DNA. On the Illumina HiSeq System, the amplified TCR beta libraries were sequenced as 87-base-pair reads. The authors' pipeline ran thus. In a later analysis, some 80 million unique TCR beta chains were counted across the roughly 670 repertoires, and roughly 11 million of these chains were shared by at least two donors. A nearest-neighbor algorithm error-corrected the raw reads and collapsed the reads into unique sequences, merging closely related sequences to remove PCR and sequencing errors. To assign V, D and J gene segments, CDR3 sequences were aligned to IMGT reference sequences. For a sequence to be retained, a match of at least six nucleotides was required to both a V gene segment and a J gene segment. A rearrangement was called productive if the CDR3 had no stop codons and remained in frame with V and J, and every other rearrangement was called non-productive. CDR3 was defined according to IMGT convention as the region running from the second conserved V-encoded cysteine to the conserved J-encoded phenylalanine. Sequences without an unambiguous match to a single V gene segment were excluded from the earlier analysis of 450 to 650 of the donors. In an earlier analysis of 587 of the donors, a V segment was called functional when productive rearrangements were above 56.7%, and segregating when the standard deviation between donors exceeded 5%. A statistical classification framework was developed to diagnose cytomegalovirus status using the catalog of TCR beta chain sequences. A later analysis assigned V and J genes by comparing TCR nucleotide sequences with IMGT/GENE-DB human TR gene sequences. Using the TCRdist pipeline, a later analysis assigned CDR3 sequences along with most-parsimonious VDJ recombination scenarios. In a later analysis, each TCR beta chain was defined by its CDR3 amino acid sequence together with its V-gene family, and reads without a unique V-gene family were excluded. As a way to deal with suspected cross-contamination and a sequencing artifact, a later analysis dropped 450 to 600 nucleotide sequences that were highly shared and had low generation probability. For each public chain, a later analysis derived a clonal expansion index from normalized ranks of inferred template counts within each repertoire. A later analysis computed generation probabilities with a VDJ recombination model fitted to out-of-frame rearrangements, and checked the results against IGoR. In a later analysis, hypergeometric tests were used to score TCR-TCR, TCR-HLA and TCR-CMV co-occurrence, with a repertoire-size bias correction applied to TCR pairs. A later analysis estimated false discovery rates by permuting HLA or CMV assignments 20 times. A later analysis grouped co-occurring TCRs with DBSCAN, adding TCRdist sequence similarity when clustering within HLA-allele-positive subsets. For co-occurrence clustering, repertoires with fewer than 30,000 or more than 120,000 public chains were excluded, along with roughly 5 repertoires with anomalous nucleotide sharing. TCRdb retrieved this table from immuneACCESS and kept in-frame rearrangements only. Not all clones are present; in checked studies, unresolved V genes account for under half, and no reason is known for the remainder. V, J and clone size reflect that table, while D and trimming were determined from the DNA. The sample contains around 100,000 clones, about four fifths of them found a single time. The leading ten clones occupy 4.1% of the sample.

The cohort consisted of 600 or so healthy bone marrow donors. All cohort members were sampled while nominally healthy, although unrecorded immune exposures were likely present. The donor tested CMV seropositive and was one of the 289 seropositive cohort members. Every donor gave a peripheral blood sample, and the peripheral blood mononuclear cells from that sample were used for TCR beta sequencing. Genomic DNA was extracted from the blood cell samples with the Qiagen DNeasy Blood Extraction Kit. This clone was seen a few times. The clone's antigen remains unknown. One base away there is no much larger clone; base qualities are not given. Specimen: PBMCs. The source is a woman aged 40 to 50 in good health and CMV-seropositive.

This receptor carries the CDR3 CASSHLTGGGTEAFF. In nucleotides, the sequence is TGTGCCAGCAGCCACTTGACAGGGGGAGGCACTGAAGCTTTCTTT. The rearrangement combines TRBV7-2 with TRBJ1-1, and 9 bases in between align with TRBD1. Unmatched junction bases come to 8, with V trimmed by 5 bases and J by 4 bases. CDR1 SGHTA and CDR2 FQGNSA are derived from the germline V gene. The CDR3 sequence holds 15 residues, the cysteine and phenylalanine included. Just CDR3 DNA is preserved here, 45 bases in frame from base 1.